This T cell receptor beta chain was retrieved from a study of T cells in Graves' hyperthyroidism and ophthalmopathy (dated by TCRdb to between 2019 and 2020). About the investigation overall: Peripheral blood was collected at initial diagnosis, before any treatment. The 100 discovery patients were randomly split 7:3 into training and test sets. In addition, the study compared T-cell repertoires in thyroid tissue and in blood from six Graves' hyperthyroidism patients. Once sampling was done, hyperthyroidism patients were given methimazole at a starting dose of 30 mg daily, whereas ophthalmopathy patients were given high-dose intravenous methylprednisolone. Prospective prediction of ophthalmopathy was tested in an independent validation cohort of 18 to 20 hyperthyroidism patients and 17 patients who later progressed to ophthalmopathy. To identify TCR V-J signatures that set the groups apart, the researchers used a discovery cohort of more than 95 patients, made up of 40 to 45 with Graves' ophthalmopathy and 55 to 65 with stable Graves' hyperthyroidism. According to the paper, TCR Vbeta CDR3 sequencing was carried out on 120 to 150 peripheral blood samples, which came from approximately 43 ophthalmopathy, roughly 75 hyperthyroidism and approximately 17 progressor patients.

Hyperthyroidism patients were newly diagnosed, with disease duration under 2 months, and aged 18 to 65 years. The study excluded patients with uncontrolled infections, other autoimmune diseases, pregnancy or lactation. Diagnoses were based on clinical symptoms, serum thyroxine and TRAb, thyroid ultrasound and orbital computed tomography. For progressor patients, blood was drawn at the first diagnosis of hyperthyroidism, before any ophthalmopathy symptoms had appeared. Ficoll-Paque density gradient centrifugation was used to isolate PBMCs from about 9.4 ml of fresh peripheral blood. Progressor patients were defined as those initially diagnosed with Graves' hyperthyroidism in whom ophthalmopathy developed during follow-up. Total RNA was extracted using Trizol reagent, and RNA quality was assessed on an Agilent 2100 Bioanalyzer. Concerning this clonotype: Its recognized antigen is unknown. No base qualities exist here, and no much larger clone lies one base off it.

The paper as a whole reports these results and caveats: Ophthalmopathy was separated from stable hyperthyroidism by a 13 V-J signature model, with 87.88% sensitivity and approximately 84% specificity obtained in cross-validation and 80%/75% obtained in testing. No statistical method was used to set the sample size in advance, and investigators knew the group allocation. Blood samples also contained most of the expanded thyroid clonotypes (frequency above 0.001), which suggests that blood repertoires may reflect thyroid immune responses. In validation, the model predicted progression to ophthalmopathy with approximately 69% sensitivity and around 72% specificity, a median of around 6.6 months before onset.

Looking up the germline V gene yields CDR1 SGHAT and CDR2 FQNNGV. Measured from the cysteine to the phenylalanine, the CDR3 is 16 residues long. Kept here is only the CDR3 DNA, which spans 48 bases and is read in frame from base 1. Trimming removed 3 bases from V and 0 bases from J, leaving 11 bases between the germline ends. The TCR beta CDR3 regions were amplified from RNA transcripts. The first round of RT-PCR for the TCR CDR3 was performed with the HTBI primer set and the Qiagen OneStep RT-PCR kit. Libraries were constructed in a second round of multiplex PCR, after which size selection and purification were performed. Sequencing of the libraries was done on an Illumina HiSeq2000 using paired-end 100 bp reads. On the study's bioinformatics: SOAPnuke was used to process the raw data, with reads discarded if the reads contained adapters or uncalled bases, had a mean Phred below 15, or lacked an exact constant-primer or identifier match. High-quality paired reads were merged with COPE v1.2.5, and unique nucleotide sequences were defined as clonotypes. MiTCR v1.1 was used to align the clonotypes against IMGT TRBV, TRBD and TRBJ reference segments. The analysis included only V-J combinations with a frequency above 0.0001, which together covered 99% to 99.2% of the repertoires. The TCS score was defined as F50 (clonal expansion) divided by E x V (chaos), with BLOSUM62-based TCRdist calculated between CDR3 peptides within each V-J. Welch's t-statistics and random forest reduced 500 to 550 V-J features to about 13, which were used in a naive Bayes classifier (R e1071). Starting from the raw public reads, TCRdb applied fastp trimming at Q25, assembled clones with MiXCR and retained in-frame beta chains. Every entry covers one CDR3 protein and lists the most common genes and DNA from its rows. The V and J calls were not made by the authors but by TCRdb's processing. The sample table shows 370,000 or so distinct CDR3 sequences, and 13% are seen once. Of the sample, around 20% falls within the top ten clones.

Sequencing was done on a sample of blood. This clonotype was obtained from a man in his thirties or forties with Graves' hyperthyroidism that later progressed to Graves' ophthalmopathy. The sequence joins TRBV11-2 to TRBJ2-2; the D gene is possibly TRBD2, with 5 bases matching. The CDR3: CASSFPAAPNTGELFF. The DNA is TGTGCCAGCAGCTTCCCAGCGGCACCGAACACCGGGGAGCTGTTTTTT.